One sample yielded the 8 T cell receptor beta chains listed below, sequenced in a study of identical twins. Each CDR3 protein gets one entry after TCRdb re-called the 5' RACE reads with MiXCR. The profile shows around 530,000 distinct CDR3 sequences, roughly 15% of them singletons. These data are also associated with another study on yellow fever vaccine responses in identical twins.

Sequencing was done on a sample of CD4+ T cells sorted from blood. The receptors were sampled from a woman aged 18 to 35 in good health.

Many counts were recorded for this clonotype. V usage is TRBV6-2 or TRBV6-3 and J usage is TRBJ2-1, with 7 positions matching TRBD1. Germline V lookup: CDR1 MNHEY, CDR2 SVGEGT. J gave up 8 bases and V 6 bases, and 13 bases lay outside the gene matches. The CDR3 sequence is 15 residues long. In DNA form, the CDR3 reads TGTGCCAGCAGACTAGGACAGGCCGTTTTGGATGAGCAGTTCTTC. Protein: CASRLGQAVLDEQFF.

The chain combines TRBV12-3 or TRBV12-4 with TRBJ1-1; TRBD1 matches 7 bases. J was trimmed by 1 base and V by 1 base; bases with no gene match: 9. The length of the CDR3 is 17 residues. This CDR3 is CASSLGRGRTQNTEAFF. The DNA for the CDR3 is TGTGCCAGCAGTTTAGGCAGGGGGAGAACTCAGAACACTGAAGCTTTCTTT.

This clonotype was detected only a few times. The CDR3 reads CASSQANLHGEQFF. The CDR3 DNA sequence: TGTGCCAGCAGCCAAGCTAATCTCCACGGTGAGCAGTTCTTC. This chain links TRBV3-1 with TRBJ2-1; D unclear. The V end was cut by 1 base, the J end by 9 bases, with 13 bases between. This CDR3 has 14 residues. In germline, CDR1 is LGHDT, CDR2 YNNKEL (reference sequence).

CDR3 DNA sequence: TGTGCCAGCGGACAGGTCACAGATACGCAGTATTTT. Amino acids: CASGQVTDTQYF. The chain couples TRBV3-1 to TRBJ2-3; TRBD1 matches at 7 bases. After removal of 8 bases from V and 2 bases from J, the junction contained 1 base not matched to a gene. The V gene's germline CDR1 is LGHDT and CDR2 YNNKEL (reference sequence). This CDR3 has 12 amino acids.

The chain recombines TRBV27 with TRBJ1-1; 7 bases map to TRBD1. This CDR3 region has 15 residues. The V segment lost 5 bases and the J segment 4 bases; nucleotides outside the gene matches: 10. CDR1 and CDR2 (germline): MNHEY, SMNVEV (reference sequence). The CDR3 loop reads CASSTRDSRSTEAFF. CDR3 coding DNA: TGTGCCAGCAGTACCCGGGACAGTCGTTCCACTGAAGCTTTCTTT.

This chain's CDR3 is CASSQGLTGTGTYNEQFF. DNA for the CDR3: TGCGCCAGCAGCCAAGGGTTAACCGGGACAGGGACCTACAATGAGCAGTTCTTC. This sequence joins TRBV4-1 and TRBJ2-1; 9 bases match TRBD1. Germline V gives CDR1 MGHRA, CDR2 YSYEKL. Losses at the gene ends were 1 base for V and 2 bases for J; bases not matched to a gene: 9. The CDR3 is 18 amino acids.

This clonotype occurred a few times. The rearrangement joins TRBV7-9 to TRBJ2-1, with D possibly matching TRBD1 (6 bases). The V gene's germline CDR1 is SEHNR and CDR2 FQNEAQ (reference sequence). CDR3 size: 13 residues. Deletions cut 5 bases from V and 3 bases from J, with 8 bases between. DNA of the CDR3: TGTGCCAGCAGCGAGACAGGCTACAATGAGCAGTTCTTC. Protein sequence: CASSETGYNEQFF.

This clonotype appeared a few times. CDR3 sequence reads: CASSGGTGRWTGELFF. The CDR3 region has the DNA TGTGCCAGCAGTGGCGGGACAGGCCGGTGGACCGGGGAGCTGTTTTTT. This rearrangement joins TRBV6-1 to TRBJ2-2; 8 bases agree with TRBD1. V lost 4 bases and J lost 5; bases outside the gene matches: 9. Germline V gene data show CDR1 as MNHNS and CDR2 as SASEGT. The CDR3 covers 16 residues.